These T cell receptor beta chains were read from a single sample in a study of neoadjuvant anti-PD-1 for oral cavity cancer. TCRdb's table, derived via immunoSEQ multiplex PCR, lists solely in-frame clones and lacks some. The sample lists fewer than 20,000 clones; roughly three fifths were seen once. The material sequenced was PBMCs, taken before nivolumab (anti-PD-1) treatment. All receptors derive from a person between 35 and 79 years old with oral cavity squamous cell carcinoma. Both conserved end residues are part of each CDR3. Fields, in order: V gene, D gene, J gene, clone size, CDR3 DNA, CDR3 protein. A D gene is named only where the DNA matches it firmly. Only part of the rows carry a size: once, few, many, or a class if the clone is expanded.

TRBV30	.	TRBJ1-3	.	TGTGCCTGGATCTTGGGGGGTCCGATCAATGGAAACACCATATATTTT	CAWILGGPINGNTIYF
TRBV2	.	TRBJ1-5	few	TGTGCCAGCAGTGAAGCGAGGGGAAATCAGCCCCAGCATTTT	CASSEARGNQPQHF
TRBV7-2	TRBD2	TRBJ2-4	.	TGTGCCAGCAGCCTCGAGACTAGCGGGAGGGCCGTGGCCAAAAACATTCAGTACTTC	CASSLETSGRAVAKNIQYF
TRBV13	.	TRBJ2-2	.	TGTGCCAGCAGCTTAGGGGGAGCGACGAACACCGGGGAGCTGTTTTTT	CASSLGGATNTGELFF
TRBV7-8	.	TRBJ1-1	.	TGTGCCAGCAGCTTGGGGACGTCCGGGGGTGAAGCTTTCTTT	CASSLGTSGGEAFF
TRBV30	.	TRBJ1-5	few	TGTGCCTGGAGCAGGCAGGGCGATCAGCCCCAGCATTTT	CAWSRQGDQPQHF
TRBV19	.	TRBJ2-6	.	TGTGCCAGTAGTATCTGGGCAAGTGGGGCCAACGTCCTGACTTTC	CASSIWASGANVLTF
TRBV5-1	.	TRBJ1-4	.	TGCGCCAGCAGCTTGGGCGGCCTAACTAATGAAAAACTGTTTTTT	CASSLGGLTNEKLFF
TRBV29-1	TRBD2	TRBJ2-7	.	TGCAGCGCCCAGACTAGCGGGAGTGGGTACGAGCAGTACTTC	CSAQTSGSGYEQYF
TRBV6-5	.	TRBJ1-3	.	TGTGCCAGCAGATTTACCGAAAGCTCTGGAAACACCATATATTTT	CASRFTESSGNTIYF
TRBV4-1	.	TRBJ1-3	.	TGCGCCAGCAGCCAAGAAAAGGGGACGAAAACAATCTCTGGAAACACCATATATTTT	CASSQEKGTKTISGNTIYF
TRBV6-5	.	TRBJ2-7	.	TGTGCCAGCACCCAGGACAGAACCGGTAACTACGAGCAGTACTTC	CASTQDRTGNYEQYF
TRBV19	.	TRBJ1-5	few	TGTGCCAGTAGTAATCAGCCCAATCAGCCCCAGCATTTT	CASSNQPNQPQHF
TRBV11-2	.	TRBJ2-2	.	TGTGCCAGCAGCCTCCATGACACCGGGGAGCTGTTTTTT	CASSLHDTGELFF
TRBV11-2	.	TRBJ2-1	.	TGTGCCAGCAGCTCCTATCGGGGCAGGTCGGGGAATGAGCAGTTCTTC	CASSSYRGRSGNEQFF
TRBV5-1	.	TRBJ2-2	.	TGCGCCAGCAGCTTGGAGGGACACCCGAACACCGGGGAGCTGTTTTTT	CASSLEGHPNTGELFF
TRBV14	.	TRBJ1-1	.	TGTGCCAGCAGCCAAGAGACGGGGGGGAGTGAAGCTTTCTTT	CASSQETGGSEAFF
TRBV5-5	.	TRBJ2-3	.	TGTGCCAGCAGCTTGGCCACAGATACGCAGTATTTT	CASSLATDTQYF
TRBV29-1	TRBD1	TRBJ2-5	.	TGCAGCGTTGGACAGGGGGGCTCAGAGACCCAGTACTTC	CSVGQGGSETQYF
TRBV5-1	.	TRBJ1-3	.	TGCGCCAGCGGTAGCGACGGGGCCAACGGAAACACCATATATTTT	CASGSDGANGNTIYF
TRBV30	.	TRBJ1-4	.	TGTGCCTGTGCCCTCGGGGGACGAAATGAAAAACTGTTTTTT	CACALGGRNEKLFF
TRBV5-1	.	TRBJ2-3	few	TGCGCCAGCAGCAATAGCCCACTCACAGATACGCAGTATTTT	CASSNSPLTDTQYF
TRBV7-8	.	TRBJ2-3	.	TGTGCCAGCAGCTTCCGGGACTTCGGCACAGATACGCAGTATTTT	CASSFRDFGTDTQYF
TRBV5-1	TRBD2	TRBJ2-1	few	TGCGCCAGCTTTGGACTAGCGGGAGCTGGGTACAATGAGCAGTTCTTC	CASFGLAGAGYNEQFF
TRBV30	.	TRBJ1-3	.	TGTGCCTGGAGTGGGCGGTCCTCTGGAAACACCATATATTTT	CAWSGRSSGNTIYF
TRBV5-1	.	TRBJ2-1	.	TGCGCCAGCAGCTTGTTTGGCCTACCCCCCAATGAGCAGTTCTTC	CASSLFGLPPNEQFF
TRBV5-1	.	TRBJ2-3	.	TGCGCCAGCAGCTTGGACAGGACAAGCACAGATACGCAGTATTTT	CASSLDRTSTDTQYF
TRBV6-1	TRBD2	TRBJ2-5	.	TGTGCCAGCAGTGACCGGACTAGCCCCGCGCAAGAGACCCAGTACTTC	CASSDRTSPAQETQYF
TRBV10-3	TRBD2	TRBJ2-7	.	TGTGCCATCAGTGAGTTAGCGGGAGGATCCTACGAGCAGTACTTC	CAISELAGGSYEQYF
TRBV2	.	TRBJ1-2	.	TGTGCCAGCAGCCAGGTGGACAGAAGCCACTTCTTCTTC	CASSQVDRSHFFF
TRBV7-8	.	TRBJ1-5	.	TGTGCCAGCAGCTTAGAGGCAGGGGCCCAGCCCCAGCATTTT	CASSLEAGAQPQHF
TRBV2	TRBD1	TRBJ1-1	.	TGTGCCAGGGGACAGCGGAACACTGAAGCTTTCTTT	CARGQRNTEAFF
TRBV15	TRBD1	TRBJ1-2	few	TGTGCCACCAGCAGAGACCCGGGACAGATTGGAGGCTACACCTTC	CATSRDPGQIGGYTF
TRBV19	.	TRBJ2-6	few	TGTGCCAGTAGTAGCAACGGTGGGGCCAACGTCCTGACTTTC	CASSSNGGANVLTF
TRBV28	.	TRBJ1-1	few	TGTGCCACCTCAATGGGGGGGAGGCGAACTAACACTGAAGCTTTCTTT	CATSMGGRRTNTEAFF
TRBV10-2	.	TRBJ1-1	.	TGCGCCAGCAGTGACGGGGGGGCGCAGAACACTGAAGCTTTCTTT	CASSDGGAQNTEAFF
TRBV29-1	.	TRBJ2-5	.	TGCAGCGTCCAGATCCAAGAGACCCAGTACTTC	CSVQIQETQYF